These 6 T cell receptor beta chains were all obtained from the same sample, sequenced in a study of OX40 agonist ivuxolimab in advanced cancers. TCRdb's copy holds only in-frame clones and misses some; the assay was immunoSEQ multiplex PCR. Of approximately 82,000 clones in the sample, roughly 88% were seen once. The source was CD4+ or CD8+ T cells sorted from blood, collected in a trial of the OX40 agonist ivuxolimab. The receptors derive from an adult with an advanced solid tumor such as melanoma, head and neck, liver or kidney cancer.

V gene TRBV19 combines with J gene TRBJ2-2; 16 bases map to TRBD2. Germline V gene data show CDR1 as LNHDA and CDR2 as SQIVND (reference sequence). This CDR3 region has 16 residues. J gave up 6 bases and V 7 bases, and 5 bases lay outside the gene matches. As DNA, the CDR3 is TGTGCCAGTACCGCAGGGACTAGCGGGAGGGCCGGGGAGCTGTTTTTT. It encodes CASTAGTSGRAGELFF. Looking up the rest from reference TRBV19 and TRBJ2-2 gives the full variable domain: DGGITQSPKYLFRKEGQNVTLSCEQNLNHDAMYWYRQDPGQGLRLIYYSQIVNDFQKGDIAEGYSVSREKKESFPLTVTSAQKNPTAFYLCASTAGTSGRAGELFFGEGSRLTVL.

In nucleotides, the CDR3 is TGTGCCAGCAGCTTTGGACAGGGAAGCACTGAAGCTTTCTTT. As protein: CASSFGQGSTEAFF. The chain recombines TRBV11-1 with TRBJ1-1; 8 bases agree with TRBD1. The germline gives CDR1 SGHAT, CDR2 FQDESV (reference sequence). The CDR3 has 14 amino acids. After removal of 3 bases from V and 4 bases from J, the junction contained 4 bases not matched to a gene.

This clone was detected only once. CDR3 in amino acids: CASSPGSGSTGELFF. The CDR3 DNA reads TGTGCCAGCAGCCCGGGTAGCGGGAGCACCGGGGAGCTGTTTTTT. The rearrangement uses TRBV5-4 and TRBJ2-2, with TRBD2 identical over 9 bases. Germline CDR1 is SGHNT and CDR2 is YYREEE (reference sequence). The CDR3 runs to 15 residues. Trimming took 4 bases from V and 4 from J; bases not matched to a gene: 5.

The V gene is TRBV5-1, the J gene TRBJ1-6, with D unresolved. Trimming took 0 bases from V and 9 from J, leaving 10 bases between them. This CDR3 is 14 amino acids long. Germline lookup yields CDR1 SGHRS and CDR2 YFSETQ. CDR3 in DNA: TGCGCCAGCAGCTTGGGCGGGGATCGTTCACCCCTCCACTTT. Translated: CASSLGGDRSPLHF.

The rearrangement joins TRBV29-1 to TRBJ2-1, with 9 bases matching TRBD1. Germline assignment: CDR1 SQVTM and CDR2 ANQGSEA. J gave up 0 bases and V 6 bases, and 9 bases lay outside the gene matches. This CDR3 is 16 amino acids long. CDR3 sequence: CSVPSGQGSSYNEQFF. The CDR3 DNA reads as TGCAGCGTCCCCTCCGGACAGGGGAGCTCCTACAATGAGCAGTTCTTC.

This clone came up many times. The chain links TRBV1 to TRBJ2-7; TRBD1 reflects the table's D call only, with no check against the DNA. TRBV1 is deemed a pseudogene. This CDR3 comprises 15 residues. The CDR3 reads CTSSLTGQGFDEQYF. In DNA, the CDR3 is TGCACCAGCAGCCTAACGGGACAGGGGTTCGACGAGCAGTACTTC.